This T cell receptor (beta chain) was profiled in a study of T and B cells in COVID-19 patients. TRB rearrangements were amplified by multiplex PCR with BIOMED2 TRB-A/B primers. TCRdb fed the multiplex PCR reads into MiXCR, producing one record per CDR3 protein. The sample includes thousands of distinct CDR3 sequences, under 30% seen only once; the top ten take 27%. TRB was amplified from about 260-540 ng of blood genomic DNA. By frequency in the sample, this clonotype is medium-sized. This receptor was obtained from a human donor who had recovered from COVID-19. Sequencing was performed on blood.

The CDR3, as DNA: TGTGCCAGCAGTTTGACAGGTCCCTACGAGCAGTACTTC. Translated: CASSLTGPYEQYF. J is TRBJ2-7 and V is TRBV12-3 or TRBV12-4; D is possibly TRBD1 (6 bases). V was shortened by 3 bases and J by 2 bases, with 8 bases between the two germline ends. This CDR3 is built from 13 residues.